These 10 T cell receptor beta chains were sequenced from one sample in a study of T cell responses to AZD1222 COVID-19 vaccine. Generated by immunoSEQ multiplex PCR, the TCRdb table keeps only in-frame clones and is missing some. The table lists approximately 110,000 clones, around 85% of them singletons, with around 6.2% in the top ten. The source was peripheral blood, collected on day 0 of AZD1222 vaccination. The receptors derive from an adult in good health.

The chain uses TRBV7-2 and TRBJ2-5; no clear D gene. V was shortened by 5 bases and J by 2 bases, with 15 bases between the two germline ends. The length of the CDR3 is 15 residues. CDR1 and CDR2 (germline): SGHTA, FQGNSA. CDR3 residues: CASSVVPSKQETQYF. CDR3 DNA: TGTGCCAGCAGCGTGGTACCCAGCAAACAAGAGACCCAGTACTTC. Supplemented by reference TRBV7-2 and TRBJ2-5, the full variable domain reads GAGVSQSPSNKVTEKGKDVELRCDPISGHTALYWYRQSLGQGLEFLIYFQGNSAPDKSGLPSDRFSAERTGGSVSTLTIQRTQQEDSAVYLCASSVVPSKQETQYFGPGTRLLVL.

In this sample, this clone turned up once. The chain couples TRBV4-3 to TRBJ1-1; 12 bases fit TRBD1. This CDR3 contains 22 residues. Germline trimming cut 3 bases from V and 1 base from J; bases unmatched to any gene: 21. The V gene's germline CDR1 is LGHNA and CDR2 YSLEER. DNA for the CDR3: TGCGCCAGCAGCCAGGAAAGGGACAGGGGGCGCGTGCCGGAGGAGAAGAACACTGAAGCTTTCTTT. Translating it yields CASSQERDRGRVPEEKNTEAFF.

The CDR3 DNA follows: TGTGCCAGCAGCAGACTCTTGGTAGGCTCACCCCTCCACTTT. Translated, it gives CASSRLLVGSPLHF. V gene TRBV28 combines with J gene TRBJ1-6; D gene ambiguous. There are 14 residues in the CDR3. The germline V gene has CDR1 MDHEN and CDR2 SYDVKM. Between the trimmed V and J ends, which lost 6 bases and 10 bases, there was a span of 16 bases.

V usage is TRBV29-1 and J usage is TRBJ2-7; no clear D. Germline lookup yields CDR1 SQVTM and CDR2 ANQGSEA. The V end was cut by 3 bases, the J end by 1 base, with 10 bases between. This CDR3 has 13 residues. CDR3 coding DNA: TGCAGCGTTGAGGTGGCCAGTTCCTACGAGCAGTACTTC. Its translation: CSVEVASSYEQYF.

The rearrangement joins TRBV7-8 to TRBJ1-5, with 7 positions matching TRBD1. This CDR3 region has 13 residues. Germline CDR1 and CDR2: SGHVS and FQNEAQ. V dropped 8 bases and J dropped 7; count of bases not matched to a gene: 8. CDR3 residues: CASQADRLQPQHF. As DNA, the CDR3 is TGTGCCAGCCAAGCGGACAGGCTCCAGCCCCAGCATTTT.

The V and J genes are TRBV25-1 and TRBJ1-2, with TRBD1 as a possible D gene (5 bases). This CDR3 is 12 amino acids long. CDR1 is MGHDK and CDR2 is SYGVNS in the germline V gene. The V gene lost 5 bases and the J gene lost 8 bases, with 12 bases spanning the gap. The CDR3 loop reads CASSPGRDGYTF. Written as DNA, the CDR3 is TGTGCCAGCAGTCCTGGGAGGGACGGCTACACCTTC.

This clone has only a few counts. The rearrangement joins TRBV4-3 to TRBJ1-2; weak D call: TRBD1 (5 bases). The CDR3 length is 13 residues. Looked up from germline, CDR1 is LGHNA and CDR2 is YSLEER. Deletions cut 4 bases from V and 7 bases from J, with 13 bases between. Written as DNA, the CDR3 is TGCGCCAGCAGCCGCAGCGATCAGGGTGGCTACACCTTC. It translates to CASSRSDQGGYTF.

The table lists this clone with a few counts. The V call is TRBV19, the J call TRBJ1-2, with 7 bases lining up with TRBD1. CDR1 and CDR2 (germline): LNHDA, SQIVND (reference sequence). V trimming: 10 bases; J trimming: 2 bases; junction bases outside the gene matches: 10. The CDR3 loop spans 14 amino acids. CDR3 loop: CATRDSYFNYGYTF. The CDR3, as DNA: TGTGCCACCAGGGACAGCTACTTCAACTATGGCTACACCTTC.

This sequence joins TRBV29-1 and TRBJ2-1; 10 bases fit TRBD2. There are 12 residues in the CDR3. Germline V gene lookup returns CDR1 SQVTM and CDR2 ANQGSEA. The ends lost 7 bases at V and 8 bases at J; junction bases unmatched: 5. CDR3 sequence reads: CSAQRGGDEQFF. For the CDR3, the DNA is TGCAGCGCACAGCGGGGGGGCGATGAGCAGTTCTTC.

This clone is a singleton in its sample. CDR3 region: CASSPPSSGIGGELFF. CDR3 nucleotide sequence: TGTGCCAGCAGCCCACCCTCCTCAGGGATCGGCGGGGAGCTGTTTTTT. This chain connects TRBV3-1 (or the pseudogene TRBV3-2) to TRBJ2-2; TRBD1 might be the D (5 bases). The CDR3 covers 16 residues. Trimming removed 4 bases from V and 7 bases from J, with 19 bases in between. From germline, CDR1 is LGHDT and CDR2 YNNKEL (reference sequence).